Listed here are 10 T cell receptor beta chains from one sample, sequenced in a study of tumor and adjacent non-tumor tissue in lung cancer. This sample's RNA came from whole unsorted tissue. Three rounds of nested PCR, following a modified ARM-PCR protocol, produced the TCRbeta library. TCRdb used MiXCR to reprocess the multiplex PCR reads, holding one entry per CDR3 protein. The sample records about 110,000 distinct CDR3 sequences, roughly 80% being singletons. The sequenced sample was lung tumor tissue. These receptors were collected from a woman in her sixties with non-small cell lung cancer.

The CDR3 region has the DNA TGTAACAGCAGTCGGATAGGGCTCTCTTACGAGCAGTACTTC. Translating gives CNSSRIGLSYEQYF. This chain joins TRBV28 and TRBJ2-7; no firm D call. The CDR3 consists of 14 residues. Germline lookup yields CDR1 MDHEN and CDR2 SYDVKM.

The chain couples TRBV20-1 to TRBJ1-1, with D hard to call. V lost 3 bases, J lost 5 bases, and 7 bases lay in between. The CDR3 has 11 residues. Germline V gene lookup returns CDR1 DFQATT and CDR2 SNEGSKA (reference sequence). Here the CDR3 DNA reads TGCAGTGCTAGCGGGAGGACTGAAGCTTTCTTT. Translating it yields CSASGRTEAFF.

Notes on this clonotype: The junction differs from germline at one of its ends, possibly a read error. The rearrangement joins TRBV28 to TRBJ1-1; no reliable D call. The CDR3 is 13 amino acids. CDR1 is MDHEN and CDR2 is SYDVKM in the germline V gene. This CDR3 is CASSFSENNEAFF. The CDR3 DNA is TGTGCCAGCAGTTTTAGTGAGAACAATGAAGCTTTCTTT.

Notes on this clonotype: A much larger clone differs from this one at a single base, so this may be a read error. The V call is TRBV12-3 or TRBV12-4, the J call TRBJ1-1, with no clear D. The CDR3 consists of 13 residues. CDR3 loop: CAGSSHMNTEAFF. In DNA, the CDR3 is TGTGCCGGCAGTTCACACATGAACACTGAAGCTTTCTTT.

As for this clonotype: One end of the junction varies from germline; a read error may be responsible. The chain recombines TRBV11-2 with TRBJ2-7, with TRBD2 matching 9 bases. The germline V gene encodes CDR1 SGHAT and CDR2 FQNNGV. The CDR3 consists of 15 residues. The CDR3 here is CASSYETSGSYEQYF. In nucleotides, the CDR3 is TGTGCCAGCAGCTACGAGACTAGCGGAAGCTACGAACAGTACTTC.

A note on this clonotype: At one end the junction does not follow the germline gene, possibly because of a read error. The genes are TRBV11-1 and TRBJ2-1; 9 bases are a match to TRBD1. This CDR3 has 14 amino acids. Germline V lookup: CDR1 SGHAT, CDR2 FQDESV (reference sequence). The CDR3 protein is CASSLVGDRDEQFF. CDR3 coding DNA: TGTGCCAGTAGCTTGGTTGGGGACAGGGATGAGCAGTTCTTC.

Remarks on this clonotype: Without the conserved terminal phenylalanine or tryptophan, this CDR3 likely stems from a read error. No DNA is shown, since the ends of the CDR3 on it are uncertain; the CDR3 is the one TCRdb lists. V usage is TRBV6-1 and J usage is TRBJ1-1. Ends included, the CDR3 has 15 residues. Germline V gene data show CDR1 as MNHNS and CDR2 as SASEGT. CDR3 amino acids: CASRSVSQRNTEVFI.

On this clonotype itself: An end of the junction does not agree with germline; a read error may underlie this. V gene TRBV20-1 combines with J gene TRBJ2-3; 10 bases agree with TRBD2. The CDR3 is made up of 17 amino acids. The germline gives CDR1 DFQATT, CDR2 SNEGSKA (reference sequence). CDR3 coding DNA: TGTAGTGCTAGAGATCAGCTAGCGGGGGCTTCCACATATATGCAGTATTTT. Protein product: CSARDQLAGASTYMQYF.

To note about this clonotype: The conserved closing phenylalanine or tryptophan is absent in this CDR3, likely reflecting a read error. The V and J genes are TRBV29-1 and TRBJ1-2; the D is unclear. CDR3 length: 15 amino acids. With 7 bases removed from V and 7 bases from J, the gap between germline ends came to 25 bases. Looked up from germline, CDR1 is SQVTM and CDR2 is ANQGSEA. The DNA for the CDR3 is TGCAGCGCTGACCAGATAGCAAGTGGGAAAGCTGGCTACACCTTG. This codes for CSADQIASGKAGYTL.

Comment on this clonotype: Given a much more abundant clone one base away, this may be a read error. The chain links TRBV20-1 to TRBJ2-5; D is unclear. CDR3 length: 10 amino acids. Germline V CDR1 and CDR2: DFQATT, SNEGSKA (reference sequence). The CDR3 DNA reads TGCAGTGCTGAGAAAGAGATCCAGTACTTC. It encodes CSAEKEIQYF.